This T cell receptor (beta chain) was observed in a study of T cell responses to AZD1222 COVID-19 vaccine. Overall study context: Pooled samples include second doses given at about 4 or 12 weeks.

The CDR3 covers 12 residues. V was trimmed by 2 bases and J by 10 bases, leaving 6 bases between them. CDR1 and CDR2 (germline): LGHDT, YNNKEL (reference sequence). TCRdb keeps only in-frame clones here, not all; method: immunoSEQ multiplex PCR. The sample includes tens of thousands of clones, roughly 80% of them seen just once. This rearrangement joins TRBV3-1 (or the pseudogene TRBV3-2) to TRBJ1-6; D gene uncertain. The TCR was taken from an adult in good health. Sequencing used peripheral blood, obtained on day 0 of AZD1222 vaccination. For the CDR3, the DNA is TGTGCCAGCAGCCAAATTCGGTCACCCCTCCACTTT. Its protein product is CASSQIRSPLHF.